This T cell receptor (beta chain) is from a study of Ad26.COV2.S vaccination and SARS-CoV-2 variants. Study details: Donor joined the COV1001 Ad26.COV2.S trial arm. General study points: A substantial breadth of spike-specific CD8+ and CD4+ T cell responses after vaccination has been reported.

Documented treatment: roughly 19 received Ad26.COV2.S at low or high dose, single or two shots; roughly 5 received placebo; per-sample allocation not given. Day 63 after the first injection of vaccine or placebo was the sampling time. Donor was an adult aged 18-55 years in Boston. Vaccine was an Ad26 vector expressing Wuhan-strain SARS-CoV-2 spike. With regard to this clone: Its antigen is unidentified.

The CDR3 sequence is 16 residues long. The V segment lost 0 bases and the J segment 3 bases; nucleotides outside the gene matches: 3. CDR1 is KGHSH, CDR2 LQKENI, per germline. Generated by immunoSEQ multiplex PCR, the TCRdb table keeps only in-frame clones and is missing some. This table holds under 400,000 clones, around 87% found once. The chain joins TRBV18 to TRBJ1-5, with TRBD1 identical over 9 bases. The TCR comes from a person aged 18 to 59 who received the Ad26.COV2.S COVID-19 vaccine or a placebo. Sample: peripheral blood, taken in a trial of Ad26.COV2.S vaccine versus placebo. CDR3 in amino acids: CASSPPNRGPNQPQHF. CDR3 nucleotide sequence: TGTGCCAGCTCACCACCGAACAGGGGGCCCAATCAGCCCCAGCATTTT.